This TCR beta chain was profiled in a study of cytomegalovirus exposure and HLA in healthy donors. Germline V gives CDR1 SGHVS, CDR2 FQNEAQ. The CDR3 loop spans 14 amino acids. The V end lost 5 bases, the J end lost 2 bases, and 13 bases lay between the germline ends. The study ran its PCR with 60 Vbeta and 13 Jbeta primers. Data came from immunoSEQ multiplex PCR; TCRdb stores just in-frame clones and leaves some out. The data contain 150,000 or so clones, 65% to 80% of them singletons. This clonotype originated in a woman between 45 and 60 years old in good health and CMV-seropositive. The chain couples TRBV7-8 to TRBJ2-7; tentatively, D is TRBD1 (5 bases). Sequencing used PBMCs. Written as DNA, the CDR3 is TGTGCCAGCAGCCCCAGTCAGGGCGCCTACGAGCAGTACTTC. As protein: CASSPSQGAYEQYF.